Described below is a single T cell receptor beta chain sequence and its context. Its antigen is still unknown. The method was immunoSEQ multiplex PCR; TCRdb's version includes in-frame clones alone and lacks a portion of them. This table holds approximately 120,000 clones, 88% found once. The CDR3 runs 17 residues. V was cut by 0 bases and J by 0 bases, with 16 bases left in between. The germline V gene encodes CDR1 SGHKS and CDR2 YYEKEE (reference sequence). The sample comes from a study of T cell responses to AZD1222 COVID-19 vaccine. Whole-study context: The study pooled second doses at about 4 or about 12 weeks. General study findings and limits: Compared with day 0, the breadth and depth of the Spike-specific TCR repertoire rose significantly after two doses of AZD1222.

The chain links TRBV5-5 to TRBJ2-7, with D hard to call. The sample here was peripheral blood, taken on day 0 of AZD1222 vaccination. The TCR was taken from an adult in good health. The chain's CDR3 is CASSLGLGMGYSYEQYF. In DNA, the CDR3 is TGTGCCAGCAGCTTGGGTTTGGGGATGGGGTACTCCTACGAGCAGTACTTC.